A single T cell receptor beta chain is shown here with its context. Its antigen is unknown. This record comes from a study of CD8 T cells in Susac syndrome. Points from the study as a whole: As the study acknowledged, the number of individuals in its TCR sequencing and HLA analysis was relatively small. Detection of Susac-specific public clones gave approximately 16 in total CD8+ repertoires and about five in CD8+ TEMRA repertoires.

The RNA input was about 0.45 to 1 ug, and it was reverse transcribed with random hexamers. TCRdb itself ran the immunoSEQ multiplex PCR reads through MiXCR, one entry per CDR3 protein. The table includes 95,000 to 150,000 distinct CDR3 sequences, around 94% detected once. The germline CDR1 and CDR2 sequences are SGDLS and YYNGEE. V was shortened by 4 bases and J by 8 bases, with 13 bases between the two germline ends. This CDR3 comprises 13 residues. The sequence was obtained from a human donor with Susac syndrome. Specimen: CD8+ T cells from PBMCs. This chain connects TRBV9 to TRBJ2-1, with D uncertain. The DNA of the CDR3 is TGTGCCAGCAGCTATTCTCCCCCCTATGAGCAGTTCTTC. Encoded protein: CASSYSPPYEQFF.